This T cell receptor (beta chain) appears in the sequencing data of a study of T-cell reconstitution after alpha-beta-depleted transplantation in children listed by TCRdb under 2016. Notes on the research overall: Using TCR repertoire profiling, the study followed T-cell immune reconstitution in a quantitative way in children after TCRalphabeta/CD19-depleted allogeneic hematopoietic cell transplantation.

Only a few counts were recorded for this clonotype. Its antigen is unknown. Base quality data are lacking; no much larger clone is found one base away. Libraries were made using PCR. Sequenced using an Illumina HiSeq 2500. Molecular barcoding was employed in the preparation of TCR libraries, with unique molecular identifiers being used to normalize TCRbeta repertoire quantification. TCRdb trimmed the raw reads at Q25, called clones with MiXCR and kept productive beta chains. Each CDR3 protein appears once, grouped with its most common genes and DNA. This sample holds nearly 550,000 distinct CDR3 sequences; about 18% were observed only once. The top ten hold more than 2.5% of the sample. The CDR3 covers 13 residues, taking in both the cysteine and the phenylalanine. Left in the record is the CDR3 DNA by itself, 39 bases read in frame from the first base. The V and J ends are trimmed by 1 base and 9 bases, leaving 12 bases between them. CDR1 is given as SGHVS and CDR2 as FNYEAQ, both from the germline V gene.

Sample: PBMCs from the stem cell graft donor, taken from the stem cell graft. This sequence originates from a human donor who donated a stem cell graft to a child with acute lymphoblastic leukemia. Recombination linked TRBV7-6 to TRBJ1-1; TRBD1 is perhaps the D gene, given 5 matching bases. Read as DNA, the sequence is TGTGCCAGCAGCTTAGTAACCGGGACCAAAGCTTTCTTT. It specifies CASSLVTGTKAFF. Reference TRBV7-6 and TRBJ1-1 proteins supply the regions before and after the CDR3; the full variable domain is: GAGVSQSPRYKVTKRGQDVALRCDPISGHVSLYWYRQALGQGPEFLTYFNYEAQQDKSGLPNDRFSAERPEGSISTLTIQRTEQRDSAMYRCASSLVTGTKAFFGQGTRLTVV.